This TCR beta chain is from a study of T cell responses to AZD1222 COVID-19 vaccine. Study results and limitations: With dominance at 160-218 and 743-854, vaccine-associated CD4 TCRs spanned spike.

Note on this clone: Its matching antigen is unknown.

Clones were sequenced by immunoSEQ multiplex PCR, and TCRdb holds only the in-frame ones, with some missing. The sample lists more than 85,000 clones; roughly nine tenths were seen once. With 6 bases clipped from V and 0 bases from J, the junction kept 8 bases outside the gene matches. Germline-derived CDR1 and CDR2 are MNHNY and SVGAGI (reference sequence). The CDR3 has 16 amino acids. This rearrangement joins TRBV6-6 to TRBJ1-5, with 7 bases aligning to TRBD1. The clonotype was recovered from an adult in good health. The sample in question was peripheral blood, obtained on day 0 of AZD1222 vaccination. The CDR3 DNA is TGTGCCAGCAGCCGATCCAGGGGGGATAGCAATCAGCCCCAGCATTTT. Its protein product is CASSRSRGDSNQPQHF.